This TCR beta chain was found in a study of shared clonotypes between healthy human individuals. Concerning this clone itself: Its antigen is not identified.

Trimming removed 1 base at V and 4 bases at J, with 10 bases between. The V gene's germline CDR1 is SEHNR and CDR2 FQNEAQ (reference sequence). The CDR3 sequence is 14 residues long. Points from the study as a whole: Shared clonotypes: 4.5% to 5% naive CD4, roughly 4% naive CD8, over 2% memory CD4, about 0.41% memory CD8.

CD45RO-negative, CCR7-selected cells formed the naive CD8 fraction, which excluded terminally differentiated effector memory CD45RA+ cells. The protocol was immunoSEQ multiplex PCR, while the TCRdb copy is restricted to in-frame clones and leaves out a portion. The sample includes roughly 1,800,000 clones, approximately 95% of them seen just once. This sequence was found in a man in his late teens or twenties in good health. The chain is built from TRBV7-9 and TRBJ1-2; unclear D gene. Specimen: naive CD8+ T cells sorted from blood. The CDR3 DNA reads TGTGCCAGCAGCTTAGAATCCCAGTTCTATGGCTACACCTTC. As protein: CASSLESQFYGYTF.